The source of this TCR beta chain is a study of T cells in Graves' hyperthyroidism and ophthalmopathy. Study-wide findings and caveats: Also found in blood were most expanded thyroid clonotypes above 0.001.

Amplified TCR beta CDR3 regions derived from RNA transcripts. The study used the HTBI primer set for a first-round RT-PCR of the TCR CDR3. TCRdb reprocessed the multiplex PCR reads via MiXCR and lists one record per CDR3 protein. Here the sample spans more than 300,000 distinct CDR3 sequences, roughly an eighth being singletons. This clonotype was detected ten times or more. What it binds is unknown. After removal of 2 bases from V and 6 bases from J, the junction contained 5 bases not matched to a gene. The CDR3 covers 15 residues. CDR1 is MDHEN, CDR2 SYDVKM, per germline. This clonotype originated in a woman aged 18-29 years with Graves' hyperthyroidism. Material for sequencing was blood. The J gene is TRBJ2-1, the V gene TRBV28, with 9 bases identical to TRBD1. In nucleotides, the CDR3 is TGTGCCAGCAGTTTAGGGGGACAGGGTGGCAATGAGCAGTTCTTC. It specifies CASSLGGQGGNEQFF.